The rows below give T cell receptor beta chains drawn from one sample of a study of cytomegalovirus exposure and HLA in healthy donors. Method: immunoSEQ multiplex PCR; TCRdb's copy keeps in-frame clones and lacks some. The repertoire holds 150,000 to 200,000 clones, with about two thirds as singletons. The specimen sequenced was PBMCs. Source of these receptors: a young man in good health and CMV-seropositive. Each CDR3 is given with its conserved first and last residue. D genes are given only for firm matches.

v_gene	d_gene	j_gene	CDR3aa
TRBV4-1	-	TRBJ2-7	CASSQSGFLSSEQYF
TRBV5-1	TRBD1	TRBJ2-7	CASSAGTGTYEQYF
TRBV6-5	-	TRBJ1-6	CASSPESTYNSPLHF
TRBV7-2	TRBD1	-	CASSPWTGGYEQYF
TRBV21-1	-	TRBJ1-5	CASSSKPRDRGEQPQHF
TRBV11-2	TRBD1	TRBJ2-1	CASSLVWGQGNEQFF
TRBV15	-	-	CATSRGKNYEQYF
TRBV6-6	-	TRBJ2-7	CATRDNTYEQYF
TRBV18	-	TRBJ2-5	CASSPRQGSETQYF
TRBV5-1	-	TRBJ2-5	CASTSNGLARGGETQYF
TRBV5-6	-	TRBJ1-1	CASSYAFSDTEAFF
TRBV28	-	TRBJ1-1	CASSFDRGERTEAFF
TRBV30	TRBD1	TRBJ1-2	CAWGQGLGSGYTF
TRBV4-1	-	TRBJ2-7	CASSQDQGNEQYF
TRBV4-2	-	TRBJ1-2	CASSPTLEAYGYTF
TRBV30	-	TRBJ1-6	CAWSTSYYNSPLHF
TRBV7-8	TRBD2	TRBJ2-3	CASSLARWGREGDYTQYF
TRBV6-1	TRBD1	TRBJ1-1	CASSEIRGIGTEAFF
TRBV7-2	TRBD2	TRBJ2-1	CASSLKLAGRYNEQFF
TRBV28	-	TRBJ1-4	CASSFGGRQEKLFF
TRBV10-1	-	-	CASSERGSYEQYF
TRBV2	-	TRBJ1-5	CASSENQGSNQPQHF
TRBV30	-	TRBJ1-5	CAWSDTTENQPQHF
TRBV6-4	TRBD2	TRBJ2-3	CASSDRAGPSSDTQYF
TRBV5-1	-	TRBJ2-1	CASSSGLREQFF
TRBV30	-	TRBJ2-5	CAWVKPSEKETQYF
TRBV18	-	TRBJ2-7	CASSYSRLSYEQYF
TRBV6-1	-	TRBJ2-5	CASRSGGPQETQYF
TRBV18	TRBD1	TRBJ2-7	CASSPGQGGEQYF
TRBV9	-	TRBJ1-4	CASSVEGGGGLFF
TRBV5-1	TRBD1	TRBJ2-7	CASSLVGQGAGEQYF
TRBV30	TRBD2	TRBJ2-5	CAFDSGTNQETQYF
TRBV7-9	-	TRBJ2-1	CASSFLRDEQFF
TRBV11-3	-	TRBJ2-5	CASRSPAGPETQYF
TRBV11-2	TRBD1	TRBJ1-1	CASSSQGAHTEAFF
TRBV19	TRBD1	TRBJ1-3	CASSRLTGADSGNTIYF